This TCR beta chain originates from a study of CD8+ T cells in alopecia areata. Treatment: oral pan-JAK inhibitor, 5-10 mg twice daily. Sequencing used cDNA as its template, made by extracting RNA and reverse transcribing it. Profiling relied on immunoSEQ multiplex PCR, and the TCRdb table lists in-frame clones only, not all of them. The sample holds 180,000 or so clones, over 45% seen once. The CDR3 sequence is 16 residues long. Germline lookup yields CDR1 SGHDT and CDR2 YYEEEE. Deletions cut 1 base from V and 0 bases from J, with 11 bases between. This chain connects TRBV5-6 to TRBJ2-1, with TRBD1 as a possible D gene (5 bases). The sequencing used CD4+ T cells sorted from blood, collected at week 24, from a patient treated with tofacitinib. The receptor was isolated from a human donor with alopecia areata. CDR3 sequence reads: CASSLIVGASYNEQFF. CDR3 DNA: TGTGCCAGCAGCTTGATCGTTGGGGCCTCCTACAATGAGCAGTTCTTC.